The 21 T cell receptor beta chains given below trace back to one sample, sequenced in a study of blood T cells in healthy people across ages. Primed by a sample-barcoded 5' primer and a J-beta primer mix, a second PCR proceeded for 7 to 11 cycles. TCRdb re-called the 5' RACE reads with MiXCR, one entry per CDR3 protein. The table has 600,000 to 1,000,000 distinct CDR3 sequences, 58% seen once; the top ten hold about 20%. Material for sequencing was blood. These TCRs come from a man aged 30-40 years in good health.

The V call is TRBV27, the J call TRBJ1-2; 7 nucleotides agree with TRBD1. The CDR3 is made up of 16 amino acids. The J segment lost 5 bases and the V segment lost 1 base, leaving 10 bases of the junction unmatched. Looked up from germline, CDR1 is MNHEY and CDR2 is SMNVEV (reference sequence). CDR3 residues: CASSLLMGQHLYGYTF. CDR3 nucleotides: TGTGCCAGCAGTTTATTGATGGGACAGCATTTGTATGGCTACACCTTC.

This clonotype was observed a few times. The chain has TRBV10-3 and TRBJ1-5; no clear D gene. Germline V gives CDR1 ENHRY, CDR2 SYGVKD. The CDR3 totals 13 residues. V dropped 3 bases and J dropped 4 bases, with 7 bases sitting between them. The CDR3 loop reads CAISEGGNQPQHF. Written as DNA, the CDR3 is TGTGCCATCAGTGAAGGCGGGAATCAGCCCCAGCATTTT.

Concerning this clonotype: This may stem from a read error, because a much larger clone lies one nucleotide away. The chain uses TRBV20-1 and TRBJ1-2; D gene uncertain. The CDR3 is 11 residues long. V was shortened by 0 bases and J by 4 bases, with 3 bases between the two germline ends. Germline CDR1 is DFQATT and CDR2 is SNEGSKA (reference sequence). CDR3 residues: CSARDGYGYTF. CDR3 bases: TGCAGTGCTAGAGACGGCTATGGCTACACCTTC.

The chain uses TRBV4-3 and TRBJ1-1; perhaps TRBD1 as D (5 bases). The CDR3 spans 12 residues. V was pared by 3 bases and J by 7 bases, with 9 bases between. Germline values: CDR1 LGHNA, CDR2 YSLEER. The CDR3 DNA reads TGCGCCAGCAGCCACCGGGACGGTGAAGCTTTCTTT. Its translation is CASSHRDGEAFF.

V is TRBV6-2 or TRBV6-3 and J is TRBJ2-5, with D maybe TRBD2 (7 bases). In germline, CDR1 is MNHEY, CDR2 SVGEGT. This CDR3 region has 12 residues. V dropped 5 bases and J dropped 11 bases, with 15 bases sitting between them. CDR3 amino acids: CASSTGRGEQYF. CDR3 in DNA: TGTGCCAGCAGTACAGGGAGGGGAGAGCAGTACTTC.

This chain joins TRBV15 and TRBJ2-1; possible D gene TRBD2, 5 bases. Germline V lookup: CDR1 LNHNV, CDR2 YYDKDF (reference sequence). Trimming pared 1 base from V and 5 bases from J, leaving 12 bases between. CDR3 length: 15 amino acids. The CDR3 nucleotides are TGTGCCACCAGCAGAGGCTTAGCGAGTCACAATGAGCAGTTCTTC. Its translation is CATSRGLASHNEQFF.

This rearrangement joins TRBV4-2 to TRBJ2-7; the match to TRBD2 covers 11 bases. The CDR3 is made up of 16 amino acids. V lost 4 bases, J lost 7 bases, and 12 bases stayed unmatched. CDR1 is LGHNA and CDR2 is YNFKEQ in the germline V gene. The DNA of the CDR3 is TGTGCCAGCAGCCTTCATAGCGGGAGGGACAATGGAGAGCAGTACTTC. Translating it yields CASSLHSGRDNGEQYF.

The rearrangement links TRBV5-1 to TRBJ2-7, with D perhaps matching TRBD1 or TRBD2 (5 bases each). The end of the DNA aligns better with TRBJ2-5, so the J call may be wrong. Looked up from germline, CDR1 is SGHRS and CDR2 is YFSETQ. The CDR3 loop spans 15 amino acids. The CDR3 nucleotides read TGCGCCAGCAGGGAAGCTCCAGCCGGGGCCGAGACCCAGTACTTC. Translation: CASREAPAGAETQYF.

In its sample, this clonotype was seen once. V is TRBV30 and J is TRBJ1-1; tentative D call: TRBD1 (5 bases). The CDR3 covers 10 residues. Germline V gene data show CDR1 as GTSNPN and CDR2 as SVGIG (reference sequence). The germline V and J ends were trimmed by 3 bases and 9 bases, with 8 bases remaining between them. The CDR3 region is CAWRRGKAFF. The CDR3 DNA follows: TGTGCCTGGAGGAGGGGAAAAGCTTTCTTT.

The CDR3 DNA follows: TGTGCCAGCAGTACAGGTGGGGGGCCCACCGGGGAGCTGTTTTTT. It encodes CASSTGGGPTGELFF. V usage is TRBV27 and J usage is TRBJ2-2, with D perhaps given as TRBD1 or TRBD2 (6 bases each). CDR3 length: 15 residues. CDR1 is MNHEY and CDR2 is SMNVEV in the germline V gene (reference sequence). The ends were cut back, 5 bases at V and 4 bases at J, with 14 bases in the middle.

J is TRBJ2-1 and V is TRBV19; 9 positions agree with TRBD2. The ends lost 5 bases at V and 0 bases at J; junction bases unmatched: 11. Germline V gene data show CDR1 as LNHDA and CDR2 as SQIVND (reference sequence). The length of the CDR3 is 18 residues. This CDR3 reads CASSGGRGLPSSYNEQFF. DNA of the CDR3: TGTGCCAGTAGTGGCGGGAGGGGACTACCGAGCTCCTACAATGAGCAGTTCTTC. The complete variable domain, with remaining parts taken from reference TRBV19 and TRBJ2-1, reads DGGITQSPKYLFRKEGQNVTLSCEQNLNHDAMYWYRQDPGQGLRLIYYSQIVNDFQKGDIAEGYSVSREKKESFPLTVTSAQKNPTAFYLCASSGGRGLPSSYNEQFFGPGTRLTVL.

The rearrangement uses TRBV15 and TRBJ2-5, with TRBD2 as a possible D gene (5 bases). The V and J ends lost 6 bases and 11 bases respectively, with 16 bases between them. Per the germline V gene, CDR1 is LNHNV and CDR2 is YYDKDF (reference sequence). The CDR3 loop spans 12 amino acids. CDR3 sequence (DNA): TGTGCCACCAGTGATCAGCTGGAGGAGCAGTACTTC. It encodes CATSDQLEEQYF.

The DNA of the CDR3 is TGTGCCAGCAGTGCGTCCGGGCGCCGCTCCTACAATGAGCAGTTCTTC. It codes for CASSASGRRSYNEQFF. The chain couples TRBV2 to TRBJ2-1; D is ambiguous. CDR3 length: 16 amino acids. The V end was cut by 4 bases, the J end by 0 bases, with 13 bases between. Germline V CDR1 and CDR2: SNHLY, FYNNEI.

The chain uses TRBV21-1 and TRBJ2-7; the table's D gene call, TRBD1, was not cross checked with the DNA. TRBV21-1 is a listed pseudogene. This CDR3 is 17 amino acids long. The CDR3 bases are TGTGCCAGCAGCAAAGCGGGGACAGGGTCTTACTCCTACGAGCAGTACTTC. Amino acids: CASSKAGTGSYSYEQYF.

CDR3 sequence reads: CASSVDSLGDTQYF. CDR3 nucleotide sequence: TGTGCCAGCAGCGTGGATTCCTTGGGAGATACGCAGTATTTT. The genes are TRBV5-6 and TRBJ2-3; unclear D gene. This CDR3 contains 14 residues. V was trimmed by 4 bases and J by 5 bases, leaving 14 bases between them. Germline CDR1 is SGHDT and CDR2 is YYEEEE.

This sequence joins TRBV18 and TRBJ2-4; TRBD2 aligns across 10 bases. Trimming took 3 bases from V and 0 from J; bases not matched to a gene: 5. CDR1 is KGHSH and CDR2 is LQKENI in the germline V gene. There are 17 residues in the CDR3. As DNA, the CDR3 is TGTGCCAGCTCACCGGTAGCGGGAGGCCTAGCCAAAAACATTCAGTACTTC. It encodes CASSPVAGGLAKNIQYF. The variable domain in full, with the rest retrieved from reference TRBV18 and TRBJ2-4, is NAGVMQNPRHLVRRRGQEARLRCSPMKGHSHVYWYRQLPEEGLKFMVYLQKENIIDESGMPKERFSAEFPKEGPSILRIQQVVRGDSAAYFCASSPVAGGLAKNIQYFGAGTRLSVL.

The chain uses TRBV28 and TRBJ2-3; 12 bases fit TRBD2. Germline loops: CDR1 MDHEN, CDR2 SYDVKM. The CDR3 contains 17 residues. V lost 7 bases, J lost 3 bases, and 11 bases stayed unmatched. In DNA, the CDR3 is TGTGCCAGCATGGGGCTAGCGGGAGGGGTAGAGACAGATACGCAGTATTTT. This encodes CASMGLAGGVETDTQYF.

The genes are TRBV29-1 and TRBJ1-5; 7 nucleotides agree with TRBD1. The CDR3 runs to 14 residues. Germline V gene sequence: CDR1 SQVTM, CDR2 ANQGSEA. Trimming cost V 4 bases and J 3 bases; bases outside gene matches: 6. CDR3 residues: CSVVDRANNQPQHF. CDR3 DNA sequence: TGCAGCGTTGTTGACAGGGCGAACAATCAGCCCCAGCATTTT.

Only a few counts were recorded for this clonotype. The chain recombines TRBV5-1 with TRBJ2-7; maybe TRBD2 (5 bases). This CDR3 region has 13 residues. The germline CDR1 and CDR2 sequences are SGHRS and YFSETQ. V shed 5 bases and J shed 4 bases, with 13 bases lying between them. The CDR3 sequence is CASRGPSGYEQYF. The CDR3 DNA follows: TGCGCCAGCAGAGGACCGTCGGGGTACGAGCAGTACTTC.

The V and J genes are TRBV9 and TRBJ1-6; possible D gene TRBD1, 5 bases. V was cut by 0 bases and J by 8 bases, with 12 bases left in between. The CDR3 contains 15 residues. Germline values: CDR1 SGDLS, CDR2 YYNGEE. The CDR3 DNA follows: TGTGCCAGCAGCGTAGGTGGGGCTGACGATTCACCCCTCCACTTT. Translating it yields CASSVGGADDSPLHF.

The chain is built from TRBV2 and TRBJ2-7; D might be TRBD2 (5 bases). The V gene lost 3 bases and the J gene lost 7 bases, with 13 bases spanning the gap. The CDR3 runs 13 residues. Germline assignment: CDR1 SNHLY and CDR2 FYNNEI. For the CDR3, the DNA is TGTGCCAGCAGTGACGCTCGGGGTTGGGAGCAGTACTTC. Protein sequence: CASSDARGWEQYF.